This TCR beta chain was recovered during a study of cytomegalovirus exposure and HLA in healthy donors. Primers: 60 Vbeta forward and 13 Jbeta reverse. Libraries were prepared by immunoSEQ multiplex PCR; TCRdb keeps only in-frame clonotypes and omits some of them. The sample lists about 95,000 clones; about 73% were seen once. Trimming pared 1 base from V and 13 bases from J, leaving 12 bases between. The CDR3 covers 12 residues. Germline V gene lookup returns CDR1 SEHNR and CDR2 FQNEAQ (reference sequence). The sequence was obtained from a woman in her 50s in good health and CMV-seropositive. The genes are TRBV7-9 and TRBJ2-3; possibly TRBD1 for D (6 bases). The sequenced sample was PBMCs. CDR3 loop: CASSLEGTWKYF. For the CDR3, the DNA is TGTGCCAGCAGCTTAGAAGGGACATGGAAGTATTTT.